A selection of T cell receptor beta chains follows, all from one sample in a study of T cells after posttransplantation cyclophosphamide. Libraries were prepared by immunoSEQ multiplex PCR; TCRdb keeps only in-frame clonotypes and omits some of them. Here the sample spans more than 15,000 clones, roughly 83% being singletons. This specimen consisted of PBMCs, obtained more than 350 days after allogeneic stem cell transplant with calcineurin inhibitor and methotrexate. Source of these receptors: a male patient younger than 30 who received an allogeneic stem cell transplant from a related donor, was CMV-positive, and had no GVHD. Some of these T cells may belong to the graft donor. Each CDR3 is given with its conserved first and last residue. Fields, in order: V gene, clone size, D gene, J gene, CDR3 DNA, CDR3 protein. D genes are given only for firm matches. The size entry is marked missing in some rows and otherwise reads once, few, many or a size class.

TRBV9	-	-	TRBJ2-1	TGTGCCAGCAGCGCACTTGACAGAGTGGGTGAGCAGTTCTTC	CASSALDRVGEQFF
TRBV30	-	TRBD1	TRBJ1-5	TGTGCCTGGAGTGTACTGCAGGGGGCTCAGCCCCAGCATTTT	CAWSVLQGAQPQHF
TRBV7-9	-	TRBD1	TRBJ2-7	TGTGCCAGCAGCTTAGGGCTCGGACAGGGGACCTCCTACGAGCAGTACTTC	CASSLGLGQGTSYEQYF
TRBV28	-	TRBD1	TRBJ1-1	TGTGCCAGCAGCACAAATGGACCAGGACAGGGCAGTGAAGCTTTCTTT	CASSTNGPGQGSEAFF
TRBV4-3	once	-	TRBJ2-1	TGCGCCAGCAGCCCAGACGGGAGCTCCTACAGTGAGCAGTTCTTC	CASSPDGSSYSEQFF
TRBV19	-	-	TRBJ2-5	TGTGCCAGTAGTACGGGGTTCCAAGAGACCCAGTACTTC	CASSTGFQETQYF
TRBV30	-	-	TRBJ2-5	TGTGCCTGGAGCGGAGGGACCCAAGAGACCCAGTACTTC	CAWSGGTQETQYF
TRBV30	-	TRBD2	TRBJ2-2	TGTGCCTGGAGATTAAGCGGGAAGACCGGGGAGCTGTTTTTT	CAWRLSGKTGELFF
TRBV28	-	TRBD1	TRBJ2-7	TGTGCCAGCAACAGGGGTTACGAGCAGTACTTC	CASNRGYEQYF
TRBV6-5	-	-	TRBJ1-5	TGTGCCAGCAGTTACAGGCAGGGCAATCAGCCCCAGCATTTT	CASSYRQGNQPQHF
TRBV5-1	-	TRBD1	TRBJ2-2	TGCGCCAGCAGCTTGTTTGGGACAGGGGGCGACACCGGGGAGCTGTTTTTT	CASSLFGTGGDTGELFF
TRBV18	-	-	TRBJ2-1	TGTGCCAGCTCATCAAGACGCACTGACGCGGGTGAGCAGTTCTTC	CASSSRRTDAGEQFF
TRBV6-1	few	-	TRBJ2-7	TGTGCCAGCAGTTTGAGCACCGTCTACGAGCAGTACTTC	CASSLSTVYEQYF
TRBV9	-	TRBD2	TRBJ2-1	TGTGCCAGCAGCGTAGCAGCGGGAGGTATCAGTGAGCAGTTCTTC	CASSVAAGGISEQFF
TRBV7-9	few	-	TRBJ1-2	TGTGCCAGCAGCTCCCAGGGGCGTTCAAAGGGTGGCTACACCTTC	CASSSQGRSKGGYTF
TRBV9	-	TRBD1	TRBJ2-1	TGTGCCAGCAGCGCAGACAGGGAGACGGGCAGTGAGCAGTTCTTC	CASSADRETGSEQFF
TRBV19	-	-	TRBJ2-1	TGTGCCAGCATTCGGGACTCTACGAACAGTGAGCAGTTCTTC	CASIRDSTNSEQFF
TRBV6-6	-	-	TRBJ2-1	TGTGCCAGCAGCCTCGGACTGTTAAATATCTACAGTGAGCAGTTCTTC	CASSLGLLNIYSEQFF
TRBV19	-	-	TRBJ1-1	TGTGCCAGTAGTATAAGGAGTTGGAACACTGAAGCTTTCTTT	CASSIRSWNTEAFF
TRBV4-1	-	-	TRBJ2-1	TGCGCCAGCAGCCAAGCCGAGGCGGGGTCCGGTGAGCAGTTCTTC	CASSQAEAGSGEQFF
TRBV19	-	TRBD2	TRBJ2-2	TGTGCCTCCGGCGCTAGCGGGACGAACACCGGGGAGCTGTTTTTT	CASGASGTNTGELFF
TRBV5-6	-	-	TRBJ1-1	TGTGCCAGCAGCTGGGGGGAGGGTAGAGCTTTCTTT	CASSWGEGRAFF
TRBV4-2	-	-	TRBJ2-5	TGTGCCAGCAGCCAGGAGGCGGACCTGGTGTCGGGGGCCCAGTACTTC	CASSQEADLVSGAQYF
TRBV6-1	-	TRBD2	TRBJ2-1	TGTGCCAGCAGTGCGGGACTAGCTCGCTCCTACAGTGAGCAGTTCTTC	CASSAGLARSYSEQFF